These 15 T cell receptor beta chains were all obtained from the same sample, sequenced in a study of control samples from healthy donors and cancer patients. This table comes from immunoSEQ multiplex PCR, and its TCRdb copy is limited to in-frame clones, with some not included. The table records under 450,000 clones, roughly 90% of them present only once. Sequencing was performed on PBMCs. The receptors here all came from a man between 35 and 55 years old with head and neck cancer.

The chain recombines TRBV2 with TRBJ1-6; 7 bases agree with TRBD1. V lost 6 bases to trimming and J lost 4 bases; unmatched junction nucleotides: 3. Germline-derived CDR1 and CDR2 are SNHLY and FYNNEI. The CDR3 totals 14 residues. CDR3 nucleotide sequence: TGTGCCAGCAGCTCGACAGGGTATAATTCACCCCTCCACTTT. Its protein product is CASSSTGYNSPLHF.

V and J are TRBV19 and TRBJ2-7; D may correspond to TRBD1 or TRBD2 (6 bases each). The length of the CDR3 is 12 residues. The V end was cut by 4 bases, the J end by 7 bases, with 11 bases between. The V gene's germline CDR1 is LNHDA and CDR2 SQIVND (reference sequence). In DNA form, the CDR3 reads TGTGCCAGTAGTACCGGAGGGGGGGAGCAGTACTTC. It codes for CASSTGGGEQYF. The full variable domain, in which reference TRBV19 and TRBJ2-7 provide the parts outside the CDR3, is DGGITQSPKYLFRKEGQNVTLSCEQNLNHDAMYWYRQDPGQGLRLIYYSQIVNDFQKGDIAEGYSVSREKKESFPLTVTSAQKNPTAFYLCASSTGGGEQYFGPGTRLTVT.

The rearrangement uses TRBV19 and TRBJ2-7, with 11 bases aligning to TRBD2. This CDR3 has 15 residues. Germline CDR1 reads LNHDA; CDR2 reads SQIVND (reference sequence). J gave up 6 bases and V 4 bases, and 8 bases lay outside the gene matches. CDR3 amino acids: CASSTRVAGGPEQYF. The CDR3 DNA follows: TGTGCCAGTAGTACTCGGGTAGCGGGAGGGCCCGAGCAGTACTTC.

This clone was seen at least ten times. CDR3 amino acids: CASSRGAPNQPQHF. In DNA form, the CDR3 reads TGTGCCAGCAGCCGGGGGGCCCCCAATCAGCCCCAGCATTTT. This chain connects TRBV4-2 to TRBJ1-5; D perhaps matches TRBD1 (6 bases). The length of the CDR3 is 14 residues. Germline-derived CDR1 and CDR2 are LGHNA and YNFKEQ. V shed 4 bases and J shed 3 bases, with 10 bases lying between them.

The rearrangement links TRBV11-2 to TRBJ1-2; D is uncertain. Germline-derived CDR1 and CDR2 are SGHAT and FQNNGV. The CDR3 contains 17 residues. Trimming left V 3 bases short and J 4 bases short, with 21 bases between. In DNA form, the CDR3 reads TGTGCCAGCAGCTTCACTGCAACAACCTCACTCCTCTATGGCTACACCTTC. It yields the protein CASSFTATTSLLYGYTF. Based on the CDR3 plus reference TRBV11-2 and TRBJ1-2, the full variable domain is EAGVAQSPRYKIIEKRQSVAFWCNPISGHATLYWYQQILGQGPKLLIQFQNNGVVDDSQLPKDRFSAERLKGVDSTLKIQPAKLEDSAVYLCASSFTATTSLLYGYTFGSGTRLTVV.

V and J are TRBV5-1 and TRBJ2-5; no definite D call. CDR3 length: 15 amino acids. Trimming shortened V by 0 bases and J by 0 bases, and 9 bases separated the two germline ends. CDR1 is SGHRS and CDR2 is YFSETQ in the germline V gene. CDR3 bases: TGCGCCAGCAGCTTGGATTTGCGGAACCAAGAGACCCAGTACTTC. Translating gives CASSLDLRNQETQYF.

V usage is TRBV6-1 and J usage is TRBJ2-3; 8 nucleotides match TRBD2. The V and J ends lost 3 bases and 1 base, in that order; junction bases with no gene match: 9. This CDR3 is 17 amino acids long. Germline CDR1 reads MNHNS; CDR2 reads SASEGT. CDR3 in DNA: TGTGCCAGCAGTGATGGGGTAGCGGGGTGGGGCACAGATACGCAGTATTTT. Its protein is CASSDGVAGWGTDTQYF.

This clone was recorded a few times. The genes are TRBV28 and TRBJ1-3; the match to TRBD1 covers 8 bases. The CDR3 loop spans 19 amino acids. Germline CDR1 reads MDHEN; CDR2 reads SYDVKM. V lost 4 bases to trimming and J lost 4 bases; unmatched junction nucleotides: 18. CDR3 residues: CASSYTGTGRPGVGNTIYF. CDR3 in DNA: TGTGCCAGCAGTTATACCGGGACAGGAAGGCCTGGGGTGGGAAACACCATATATTTT.

The chain recombines TRBV3-1 (or the pseudogene TRBV3-2) with TRBJ2-7; D not resolved. Looked up from germline, CDR1 is LGHDT and CDR2 is YNNKEL (reference sequence). Deletions cut 1 base from V and 6 bases from J, with 7 bases between. CDR3 size: 12 residues. The CDR3 sequence: CASSQVRTEQYF. DNA of the CDR3: TGTGCCAGCAGCCAAGTGAGAACCGAGCAGTACTTC.

This clone has just one count. V and J are TRBV5-1 and TRBJ2-5, with 9 bases lining up with TRBD1. This CDR3 region has 17 residues. V shed 7 bases and J 5 bases; nucleotides not matched to a gene: 18. The germline V gene has CDR1 SGHRS and CDR2 YFSETQ. CDR3 residues: CASYGWDRVSLSETQYF. CDR3 nucleotide sequence: TGCGCCAGCTACGGATGGGACAGGGTATCTTTGAGTGAGACCCAGTACTTC.

This clone was seen a single time. This chain joins TRBV28 and TRBJ2-2; D gene unclear. The CDR3 is 13 residues long. The V gene's germline CDR1 is MDHEN and CDR2 SYDVKM. V was pared by 6 bases and J by 5 bases, with 10 bases between. CDR3 in amino acids: CASRDVRTGELFF. CDR3 nucleotides: TGTGCCAGCAGGGACGTTAGGACCGGGGAGCTGTTTTTT.

The chain has TRBV29-1 and TRBJ2-2, with 8 positions matching TRBD2. The V and J ends lost 1 base and 3 bases, in that order; junction bases with no gene match: 7. The CDR3 consists of 16 residues. Germline CDR1 SQVTM, CDR2 ANQGSEA. The CDR3 spells CSVEGPGGMDTGELFF. As DNA, the CDR3 is TGCAGCGTTGAAGGGCCGGGGGGGATGGACACCGGGGAGCTGTTTTTT.

CDR3 residues: CATQRTENHYGYTF. CDR3 in DNA: TGTGCCACTCAAAGGACAGAAAACCACTATGGCTACACCTTC. The chain employs TRBV7-9 and TRBJ1-2; D perhaps matches TRBD1 (6 bases). This CDR3 spans 14 amino acids. Per the germline V gene, CDR1 is SEHNR and CDR2 is FQNEAQ (reference sequence). Trimming left V 10 bases short and J 3 bases short, with 18 bases between.

V and J are TRBV9 and TRBJ1-4; D ambiguous. CDR3 length equals 14 residues. CDR1 and CDR2 (germline): SGDLS, YYNGEE. Trimming took off 0 bases at V and 6 bases at J, with 9 bases between the two ends. CDR3 bases: TGTGCCAGCAGCGTAGATCCGGACTATGAAAAACTGTTTTTT. Its translation: CASSVDPDYEKLFF.

The CDR3 loop is CASSGPPGTNEKLFF. In DNA, the CDR3 is TGCGCCAGCAGCGGACCGCCGGGGACTAATGAAAAACTGTTTTTT. The chain joins TRBV4-1 to TRBJ1-4; D unclear. The V and J ends lost 5 bases and 2 bases respectively, with 12 bases between them. The CDR3 contains 15 residues. Germline V gives CDR1 MGHRA, CDR2 YSYEKL.